These 2 T cell receptor beta chains came from one sample sequenced in a study of blood T cells in healthy people across ages. Next came a second PCR, run for about 6 to 12 cycles, which used a sample-barcoded 5' primer along with a J-beta primer mix. TCRdb independently ran MiXCR on the 5' RACE reads; one entry per CDR3 protein. The repertoire holds over 1,500,000 distinct CDR3 sequences, roughly 49% seen once, with approximately 2% in the top ten. Sequenced sample: blood. The receptor source for this set is a woman aged 40 to 50 in good health.

The rearrangement links TRBV6-6 to TRBJ2-3; D might be TRBD2 (6 bases). Per germline, CDR1 MNHNY and CDR2 SVGAGI (reference sequence). The CDR3 runs 14 residues. The V end lost 6 bases, the J end lost 1 base, and 11 bases lay between the germline ends. CDR3: CASRIGGRTDTQYF. CDR3 DNA sequence: TGTGCCAGCAGGATCGGGGGACGCACAGATACGCAGTATTTT.

The J gene is TRBJ1-6, the V gene TRBV7-2; 7 bases fit TRBD1. The CDR3 consists of 17 residues. With V trimmed by 1 base and J by 9 bases, 12 bases remained unmatched. Germline assignment: CDR1 SGHTA and CDR2 FQGNSA. CDR3 DNA: TGTGCCAGCAGCTTAGAGGCAGCGGCAGGGGGATTTTCACCCCTCCACTTT. It codes for CASSLEAAAGGFSPLHF.